The source of this TCR beta chain is a study of blood T cells in healthy people across ages. With a J-beta primer mix and a sample-barcoded 5' primer, a second PCR ran roughly 6 to 11 cycles. Researchers report that each sample yielded at least 3 million CDR3-containing paired-end reads. TCRdb reprocessed the 5' RACE reads via MiXCR and lists one record per CDR3 protein. The sample shows approximately 1.5 million distinct CDR3 sequences, about 45% of them seen only once. This CDR3 spans 13 amino acids. Germline CDR1 LNHDA, CDR2 SQIVND (reference sequence). V dropped 4 bases and J dropped 6 bases, with 10 bases sitting between them.

The TCR sequence derives from a woman in her late teens or twenties in good health. The sample consisted of blood. The chain is built from TRBV19 and TRBJ1-5; no clear D gene. The CDR3 sequence: CASSSDLGQPQHF. The CDR3 region has the DNA TGTGCCAGTAGTAGTGATCTGGGTCAGCCCCAGCATTTT.